Listed below are T cell receptor beta chains from one sample, sequenced in a study of blood T cells in healthy people across ages. TCRdb fed the 5' RACE reads into MiXCR, producing one record per CDR3 protein. The data contain about 840,000 distinct CDR3 sequences, about 27% of them singletons. The sample also formed part of further work on T cells of mothers and their children.

Sequencing used blood. The receptors were gathered from a woman aged 40 to 50 in good health. CDR3s include the opening cysteine and the closing phenylalanine or tryptophan. D genes are given only for firm matches. A clone size is listed for some rows: how often the clone was seen (once, few, many), or a class if it is expanded.

V gene	D gene	clone size	CDR3 length	J gene	CDR3 protein	CDR3 DNA
TRBV18	-	-	15	TRBJ1-1	CASSPLKGVNTEAFF	TGTGCCAGCTCACCACTAAAGGGAGTGAACACTGAAGCTTTCTTT
TRBV7-9	-	many	14	TRBJ2-3	CASSLPSPTDTQYF	TGTGCCAGCAGCTTACCTTCTCCCACAGATACGCAGTATTTT
TRBV7-2	TRBD1	few	15	TRBJ2-3	CASSPWTGGTDTQYF	TGTGCCAGCAGCCCCTGGACAGGGGGGACAGATACGCAGTATTTT
TRBV3-1	TRBD1	-	15	TRBJ1-1	CASSHPGQPNTEAFF	TGTGCCAGCAGCCACCCGGGACAGCCGAACACTGAAGCTTTCTTT
TRBV7-3	-	-	17	TRBJ2-6	CASSPRALNSGANVLTF	TGTGCCAGCAGCCCCCGGGCGCTGAACTCTGGGGCCAACGTCCTGACTTTC
TRBV18	TRBD1	-	15	TRBJ1-4	CASSPGTGSFEKLFF	TGTGCCAGCTCACCCGGGACAGGGAGTTTCGAAAAACTGTTTTTT
TRBV20-1	-	once	15	TRBJ1-1	CSARDLAGHNTEAFF	TGCAGTGCTAGAGATTTGGCAGGACATAACACTGAAGCTTTCTTT
TRBV5-1	TRBD1	few	18	TRBJ1-1	CASSSSWGGQKSNTEAFF	TGCGCCAGCAGCTCCTCGTGGGGGGGACAGAAGTCGAACACTGAAGCTTTCTTT
TRBV2	-	-	12	TRBJ1-4	CASSPTAEKLFF	TGTGCCAGCAGTCCCACAGCAGAAAAACTGTTTTTT
TRBV28	-	few	14	TRBJ1-5	CASSLEFEGRAQHF	TGTGCCAGCAGTTTAGAATTTGAGGGAAGGGCCCAGCATTTT
TRBV7-9	-	-	15	TRBJ2-1	CASSSPGVTYNEQFF	TGTGCCAGCAGCTCCCCCGGGGTAACCTACAATGAGCAGTTCTTC
TRBV3-1	-	-	15	TRBJ1-4	CASMGATDGKEKLFF	TGTGCCAGCATGGGGGCGACGGACGGAAAGGAAAAACTGTTTTTT
TRBV7-9	-	-	16	TRBJ2-4	CASSLEIGGTKNIQYF	TGTGCCAGCAGCTTAGAAATTGGAGGAACCAAAAACATTCAGTACTTC
TRBV3-1	TRBD2	-	14	TRBJ2-1	CASSLSGASYEQFF	TGTGCCAGCAGTCTAAGCGGGGCTTCCTACGAGCAGTTCTTC
TRBV2	-	few	15	TRBJ1-2	CASIGTLRDVYGYTF	TGTGCCAGCATTGGAACCCTTAGGGACGTCTATGGCTACACCTTC
TRBV2	TRBD2	few	15	TRBJ2-5	CASSATSGGVGTQYF	TGTGCCAGCAGTGCTACTAGCGGTGGGGTCGGGACCCAGTACTTC
TRBV5-6	-	-	15	TRBJ1-3	CASSSPGGRGNTIYF	TGTGCCAGCAGCTCCCCGGGCGGCCGGGGAAACACCATATATTTT
TRBV28	-	few	15	TRBJ1-2	CASSLASRATYGYTF	TGTGCCAGCAGTTTAGCGAGCAGGGCGACCTATGGCTACACCTTC
TRBV12-3/TRBV12-4	TRBD1	-	14	TRBJ1-1	CASSRRTGSTGAFF	TGTGCCAGCAGTCGCCGGACAGGGAGCACTGGAGCTTTCTTT
TRBV5-8	TRBD1	few	16	TRBJ2-3	CASSPWDRGGTDTQYF	TGTGCCAGCAGCCCCTGGGACAGGGGGGGGACAGATACGCAGTATTTT